These T cell receptor beta chains were read from a single sample in a study of blood T cells in healthy people across ages. Via MiXCR, TCRdb re-called the 5' RACE reads, giving one row per CDR3 protein. The sample carries over 600,000 distinct CDR3 sequences, 56% recorded once. The specimen was blood. The receptors originated from a man aged 40-49 years in good health. Both conserved end residues are part of each CDR3. Each record gives: V gene, clone size, CDR3 protein. Size tells how often a clone was seen (once, few, many) or the class of an expanded clone, and some rows leave it out.

>TRBV20-1|once
CSARVQAGTEAFF
>TRBV13|NA
CASSLGEIAKNIQYF
>TRBV24-1|NA
CATSRSGSVGEQYF
>TRBV20-1|NA
CSASYDPGTSVYNEQFF
>TRBV5-1|NA
CASSSGTGSTGELFF
>TRBV11-2|NA
CASSRGPGGGTDTQYF
>TRBV27|NA
CASSLSLYNSPLHF
>TRBV15|NA
CATSRGDRGQDEQYF
>TRBV4-2|NA
CASSQSRGVPTNMPNEQFF
>TRBV20-1|NA
CSARDRVVGQPQHF
>TRBV20-1|NA
CSTRGRDSRNWYF
>TRBV20-1|NA
CSARGWGQQSTDTQYF
>TRBV9|NA
CTSSVGGLAGAQETQYF
>TRBV14|NA
CASSQGAWSSYEQYF
>TRBV28|few
CATTSRALGQFF
>TRBV6-2/TRBV6-3|NA
CASSYLQGTGGFGANVLTF
>TRBV7-9|few
CASADRGSYEQYF
>TRBV3-1|few
CASSQGTETQYF
>TRBV5-1|NA
CASSLGRGSETQYF
>TRBV7-9|NA
CASRHEFGLAGGINEQFF
>TRBV14|NA
CASSPEHRIRNQPQHF
>TRBV20-1|few
CSAGPVAGGPADTQYF
>TRBV5-1|NA
CASSLAGTSTETQYF
>TRBV14|NA
CASSQWVGSGGEQYF
>TRBV20-1|NA
CSAIYRVTEAFF
>TRBV29-1|NA
CSVTHRLAGDTGELFF
>TRBV11-2|NA
CASSRTGGFNEQYF
>TRBV7-2|few
CASSFAASGNEQFF
>TRBV14|NA
CASSRDRTTGYTF
>TRBV5-1|few
CASSVEFVYGYTF
>TRBV7-2|few
CASSPWVASNLPDTQYF
>TRBV29-1|NA
CSVPLYQGQETQYF
>TRBV5-5|NA
CASSSSSQGRTEAFF
>TRBV27|NA
CASHGAGLASRDTQYF
>TRBV20-1|NA
CSAKGQAYQETQYF
>TRBV12-3/TRBV12-4|NA
CASSRDSADTQYF
>TRBV4-2|NA
CASSQGFSYEQYF
>TRBV2|NA
CASSTLAGSTDTQYF
>TRBV5-1|NA
CASTPTSGGTYEQYF
>TRBV6-6|few
CASSYPGGYTF
>TRBV7-9|NA
CASSSPLRSYEQYF